This TCR beta chain was sequenced during a study of blood T cell repertoires in COVID-19. The length of the CDR3 is 13 residues. In germline, CDR1 is SGHRS, CDR2 YFSETQ. With V trimmed by 3 bases and J by 7 bases, 4 bases remained unmatched. Assay used: immunoSEQ multiplex PCR; TCRdb lists only in-frame clones, some missing. The table records 50,000 or so clones, 80% to 90% of them present only once. The specimen was peripheral blood. The genes are TRBV5-1 and TRBJ1-2, with 9 nucleotides matching TRBD1. The sequence came from a man in his forties or fifties with acute or convalescent COVID-19. CDR3: CASSWDREVGYTF. CDR3 DNA sequence: TGCGCCAGCAGCTGGGACAGGGAGGTTGGCTACACCTTC.